This T cell receptor (beta chain) emerged from a study of identical twins. As to this clonotype: Its antigen is currently unknown.

Study findings and constraints: Conclusions were based on cross-sectional statistical analysis, without following the same donors.

A single record per CDR3 protein comes from TCRdb applying MiXCR to the 5' RACE reads. The table shows hundreds of thousands of distinct CDR3 sequences, with over 20% occurring only once. The same sample was also studied in work on T cells expressing NK-cell markers.

This sequence was found in a woman aged 18-29 years in good health. The sequencing input was PBMCs.

CDR3 sequence: CASSPQGRTQETQYF. Written as DNA, the CDR3 is TGTGCCAGCAGTCCGCAGGGGAGGACCCAAGAGACCCAGTACTTC. V is TRBV12-3 or TRBV12-4 and J is TRBJ2-5, with D possibly called TRBD1 or TRBD2 (6 bases each). This CDR3 contains 15 residues. V dropped 5 bases and J dropped 1 base, with 14 bases sitting between them.